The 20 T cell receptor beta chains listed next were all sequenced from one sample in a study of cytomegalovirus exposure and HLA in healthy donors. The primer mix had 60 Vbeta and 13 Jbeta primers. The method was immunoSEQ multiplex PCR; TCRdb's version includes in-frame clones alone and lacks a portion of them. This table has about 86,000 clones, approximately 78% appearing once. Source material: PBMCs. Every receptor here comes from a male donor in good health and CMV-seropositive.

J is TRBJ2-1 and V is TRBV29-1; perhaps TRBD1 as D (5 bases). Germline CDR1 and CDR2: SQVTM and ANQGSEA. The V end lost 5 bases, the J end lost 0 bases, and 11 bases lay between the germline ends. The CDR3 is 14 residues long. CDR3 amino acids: CSVPGPSSYNEQFF. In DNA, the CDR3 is TGCAGCGTTCCAGGGCCGAGCTCCTACAATGAGCAGTTCTTC.

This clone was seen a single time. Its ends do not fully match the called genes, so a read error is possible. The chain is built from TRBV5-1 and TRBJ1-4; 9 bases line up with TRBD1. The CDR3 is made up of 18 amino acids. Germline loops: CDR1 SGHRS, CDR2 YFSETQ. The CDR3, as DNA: TGCGCCACCAGCTTGTTGCGACCGGGACAGGGCTTAAATGAAAAACTGTTTTTT. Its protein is CATSLLRPGQGLNEKLFF. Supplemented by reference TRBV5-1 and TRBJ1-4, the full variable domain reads KAGVTQTPRYLIKTRGQQVTLSCSPISGHRSVSWYQQTPGQGLQFLFEYFSETQRNKGNFPGRFSGRQFSNSRSEMNVSTLELGDSALYLCATSLLRPGQGLNEKLFFGSGTQLSVL.

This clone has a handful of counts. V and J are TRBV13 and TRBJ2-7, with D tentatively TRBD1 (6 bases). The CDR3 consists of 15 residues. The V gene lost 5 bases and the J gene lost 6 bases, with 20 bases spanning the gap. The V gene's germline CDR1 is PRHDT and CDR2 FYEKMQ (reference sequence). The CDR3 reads CASSQEWAGAIEQYF. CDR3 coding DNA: TGTGCCAGCAGCCAAGAATGGGCAGGGGCTATCGAGCAGTACTTC.

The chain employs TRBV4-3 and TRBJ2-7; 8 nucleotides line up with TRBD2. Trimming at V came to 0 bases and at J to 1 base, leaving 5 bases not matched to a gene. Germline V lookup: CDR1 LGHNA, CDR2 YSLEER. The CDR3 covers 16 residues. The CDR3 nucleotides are TGCGCCAGCAGCCAAGATGCGGCGGGGGGTTCCTACGAGCAGTACTTC. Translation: CASSQDAAGGSYEQYF.

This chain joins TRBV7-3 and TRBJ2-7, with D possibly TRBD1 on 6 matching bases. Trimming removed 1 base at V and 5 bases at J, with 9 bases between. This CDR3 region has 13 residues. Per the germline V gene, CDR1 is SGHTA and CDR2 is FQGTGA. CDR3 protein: CASSLNRDHEQYF. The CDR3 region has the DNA TGTGCCAGCAGCTTAAACAGGGATCACGAGCAGTACTTC.

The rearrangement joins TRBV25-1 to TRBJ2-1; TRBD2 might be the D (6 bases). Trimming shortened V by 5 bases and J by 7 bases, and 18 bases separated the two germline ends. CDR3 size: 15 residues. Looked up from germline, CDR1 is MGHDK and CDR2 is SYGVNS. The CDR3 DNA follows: TGTGCCAGCAGTACCCCCGGAGGGAATAGGAATGAGCAGTTCTTC. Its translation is CASSTPGGNRNEQFF.

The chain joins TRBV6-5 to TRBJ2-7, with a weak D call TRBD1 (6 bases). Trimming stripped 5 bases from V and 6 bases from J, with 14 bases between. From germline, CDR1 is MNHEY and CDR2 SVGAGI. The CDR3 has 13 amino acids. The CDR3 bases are TGTGCCAGCAGTCAACGACAGGCCACCGAGCAGTACTTC. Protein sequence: CASSQRQATEQYF.

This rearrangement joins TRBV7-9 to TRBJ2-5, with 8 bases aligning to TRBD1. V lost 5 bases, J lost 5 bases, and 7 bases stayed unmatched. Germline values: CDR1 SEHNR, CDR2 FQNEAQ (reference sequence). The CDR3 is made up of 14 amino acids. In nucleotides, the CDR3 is TGTGCCAGCAGCAGCAGGGGGCGCGGGGAGACCCAGTACTTC. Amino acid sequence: CASSSRGRGETQYF.

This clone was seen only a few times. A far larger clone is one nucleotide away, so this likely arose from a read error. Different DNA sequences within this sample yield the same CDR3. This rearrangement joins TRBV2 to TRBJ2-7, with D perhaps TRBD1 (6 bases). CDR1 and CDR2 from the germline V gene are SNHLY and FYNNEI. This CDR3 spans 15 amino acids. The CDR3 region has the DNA TGCGCCAGCAGCGTTCGACAGGATAATCCCTACGAGCAGTACTTC. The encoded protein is CASSVRQDNPYEQYF.

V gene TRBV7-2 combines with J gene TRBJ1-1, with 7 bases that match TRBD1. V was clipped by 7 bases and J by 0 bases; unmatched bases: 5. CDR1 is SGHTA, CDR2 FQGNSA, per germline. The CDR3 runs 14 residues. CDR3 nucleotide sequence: TGTGCCAGCACCAGACAGGGAATGAACACTGAAGCTTTCTTT. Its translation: CASTRQGMNTEAFF.

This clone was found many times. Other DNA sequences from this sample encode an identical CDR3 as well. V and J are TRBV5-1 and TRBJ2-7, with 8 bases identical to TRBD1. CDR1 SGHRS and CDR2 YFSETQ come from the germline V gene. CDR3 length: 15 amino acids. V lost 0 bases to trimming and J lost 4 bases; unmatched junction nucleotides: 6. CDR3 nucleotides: TGCGCCAGCAGCTTGGGACAGGGGATTTCATACGAGCAGTACTTC. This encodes CASSLGQGISYEQYF. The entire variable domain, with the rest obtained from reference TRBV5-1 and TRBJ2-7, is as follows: KAGVTQTPRYLIKTRGQQVTLSCSPISGHRSVSWYQQTPGQGLQFLFEYFSETQRNKGNFPGRFSGRQFSNSRSEMNVSTLELGDSALYLCASSLGQGISYEQYFGPGTRLTVT.

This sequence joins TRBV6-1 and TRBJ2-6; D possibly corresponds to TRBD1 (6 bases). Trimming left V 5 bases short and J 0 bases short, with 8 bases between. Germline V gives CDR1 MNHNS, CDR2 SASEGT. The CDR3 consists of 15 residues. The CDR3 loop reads CASSRDISGANVLTF. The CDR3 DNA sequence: TGTGCCAGCAGTCGGGACATCTCTGGGGCCAACGTCCTGACTTTC.

The CDR3 DNA is TGTGCCAGCAGCGCTCCCGTGACAGGGCATGGCTACACCTTC. It translates to CASSAPVTGHGYTF. This chain connects TRBV5-5 to TRBJ1-2; 7 bases are a match to TRBD1. CDR3 length: 14 amino acids. CDR1 and CDR2 (germline): SGHKS, YYEKEE (reference sequence). V was clipped by 4 bases and J by 6 bases; unmatched bases: 9.

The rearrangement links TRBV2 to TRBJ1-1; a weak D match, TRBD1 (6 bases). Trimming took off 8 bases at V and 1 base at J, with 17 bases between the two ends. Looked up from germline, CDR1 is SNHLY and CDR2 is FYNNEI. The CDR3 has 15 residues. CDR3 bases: TGTGCCAGCGAACCGGGACAAAGTTGGAACACTGAAGCTTTCTTT. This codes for CASEPGQSWNTEAFF.

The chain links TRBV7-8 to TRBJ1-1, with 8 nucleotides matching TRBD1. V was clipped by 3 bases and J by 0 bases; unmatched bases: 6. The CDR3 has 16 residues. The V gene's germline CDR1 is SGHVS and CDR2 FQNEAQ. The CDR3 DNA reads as TGTGCCAGCAGCTTTAAGAGACAGGGGATGAACACTGAAGCTTTCTTT. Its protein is CASSFKRQGMNTEAFF.

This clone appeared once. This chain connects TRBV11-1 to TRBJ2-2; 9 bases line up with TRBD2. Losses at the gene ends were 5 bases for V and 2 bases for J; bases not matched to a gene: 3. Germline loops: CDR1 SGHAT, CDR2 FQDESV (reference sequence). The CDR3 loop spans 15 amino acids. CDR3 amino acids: CASSRGTSNTGELFF. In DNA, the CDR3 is TGTGCCAGCAGCCGTGGGACTAGCAACACCGGGGAGCTGTTTTTT.

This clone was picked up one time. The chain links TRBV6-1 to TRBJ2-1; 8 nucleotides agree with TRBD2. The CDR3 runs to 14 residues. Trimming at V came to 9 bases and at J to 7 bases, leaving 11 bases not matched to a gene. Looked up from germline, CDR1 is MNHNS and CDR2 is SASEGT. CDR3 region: CASSRGGRRNEQFF. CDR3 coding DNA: TGTGCCAGTTCGAGGGGCGGGAGGCGGAATGAGCAGTTCTTC.

The CDR3 coding sequence is TGTGCCAGCAGTTACTTTGGGACAGCCGAAAAACTGTTTTTT. This codes for CASSYFGTAEKLFF. This chain connects TRBV6-6 to TRBJ1-4, with 7 bases matching TRBD1. This CDR3 is built from 14 residues. With V trimmed by 1 base and J by 8 bases, 4 bases remained unmatched. Germline V CDR1 and CDR2: MNHNY, SVGAGI (reference sequence).

The CDR3 DNA is TGTGCCAGCAGTCCCCAGCGCCGGGGGGCCCGGAACACCGGGGAGCTGTTTTTT. As protein: CASSPQRRGARNTGELFF. J is TRBJ2-2 and V is TRBV28; the D gene is possibly TRBD2 (7 bases). Trimming took 5 bases from V and 1 from J, leaving 20 bases between them. The CDR3 sequence is 18 residues long. CDR1 MDHEN and CDR2 SYDVKM come from the germline V gene.

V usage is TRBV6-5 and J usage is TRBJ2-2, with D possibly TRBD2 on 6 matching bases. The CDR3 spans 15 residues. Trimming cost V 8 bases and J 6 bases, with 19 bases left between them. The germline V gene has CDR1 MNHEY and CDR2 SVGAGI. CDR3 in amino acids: CASAGPGEIAGELFF. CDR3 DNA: TGTGCCAGCGCGGGCCCGGGGGAGATAGCCGGGGAGCTGTTTTTT.